Presented here are 4 T cell receptor beta chains from one specimen sequenced in a study of T cells and Merkel cell carcinoma outcomes. Generated by immunoSEQ multiplex PCR, the TCRdb table keeps only in-frame clones and is missing some. The sample lists 1,500 to 2,500 clones; roughly 89% were seen once. The sequenced sample consisted of tumor tissue from Merkel cell carcinoma. Source of these receptors: a human donor with Merkel cell carcinoma.

The rearrangement uses TRBV5-1 and TRBJ1-1, with D possibly matching TRBD1 (6 bases). The CDR3 spans 15 residues. CDR1 and CDR2 from the germline V gene are SGHRS and YFSETQ. V lost 4 bases and J 0 bases, leaving 13 bases between the germline ends. The CDR3 DNA reads TGCGCCAGCAGCGAATTACAGGGCTTGAACACTGAAGCTTTCTTT. This encodes CASSELQGLNTEAFF.

This clone was found once. V gene TRBV7-2 combines with J gene TRBJ2-5; no clear D. The CDR3 contains 14 residues. V was cut by 2 bases and J by 5 bases, with 12 bases left in between. From germline, CDR1 is SGHTA and CDR2 FQGNSA. In DNA, the CDR3 is TGTGCCAGCAGCTTACGAGGTTCTCGGGAGACCCAGTACTTC. This encodes CASSLRGSRETQYF.

This chain uses TRBV30 with TRBJ2-7; no reliable D call. The CDR3 has 11 amino acids. The germline gives CDR1 GTSNPN, CDR2 SVGIG (reference sequence). Trimming removed 0 bases from V and 4 bases from J, with 4 bases in between. The CDR3 sequence: CAWSVLYEQYF. Written as DNA, the CDR3 is TGTGCCTGGAGTGTACTATACGAGCAGTACTTC.

V gene TRBV10-1 combines with J gene TRBJ2-4; 11 nucleotides line up with TRBD1. The CDR3 runs 18 residues. The V gene end was trimmed by 2 bases and the J gene end by 1 base; junction bases not matched to a gene: 7. Germline CDR1 WNHNN, CDR2 SYGVQD (reference sequence). The CDR3 sequence: CASSESPDRGLAKNIQYF. The CDR3 coding sequence is TGCGCCAGCAGTGAGAGCCCGGACAGGGGGCTGGCCAAAAACATTCAGTACTTC.